This TCR beta chain was recorded in a study of T-cell memory formation after mild COVID-19. Study as a whole: Clusters of TCRs were largely donor specific.

General observations from the study: The study found balanced CD4/CD8 in clones contracting day 15 to 85 and a CD4+ lean in later expanders.

Points on this clonotype: What it binds is unknown.

Amplification by 5'RACE using constant-segment primers produced TCR alpha and TCR beta cDNA libraries that carried sample barcodes and UMIs. TCRdb reprocessed the 5' RACE reads with MiXCR, giving one entry per CDR3 protein. The table includes over 350,000 distinct CDR3 sequences, roughly 26% detected once. Sequenced: PBMCs or a T cell subset sorted from them (not recorded which). This receptor was obtained from an adult woman who had mild COVID-19 (a few samples of this study predate the infection). Cell type and time point are not known.

The CDR3: CATSRAWADTQYF. The CDR3 nucleotides are TGTGCCACCAGCAGAGCGTGGGCAGATACGCAGTATTTT. This chain connects TRBV15 to TRBJ2-3; D not certain. Germline loops: CDR1 LNHNV, CDR2 YYDKDF (reference sequence). The CDR3 extends over 13 amino acids. V gave up 1 base and J gave up 4 bases, with 6 bases separating them.